The present T cell receptor beta chain was sequenced within a study of preoperative IRX-2 immunotherapy in early breast cancer. Libraries were prepared by immunoSEQ multiplex PCR; TCRdb keeps only in-frame clonotypes and omits some of them. The sample contains 25,000 or so clones, 80% to 90% of which appear only once. Treatment reported: preoperative locoregional IRX-2 cytokine immunotherapy. CDR1 SGHRS and CDR2 YFSETQ come from the germline V gene. The CDR3 runs to 15 residues. J gave up 8 bases and V 0 bases, and 8 bases lay outside the gene matches. The TCR originated in a human donor with breast cancer. The chain links TRBV5-1 to TRBJ1-3, with 7 bases lining up with TRBD1. Sample: tumor tissue, taken after IRX-2 immunotherapy. CDR3 nucleotide sequence: TGCGCCAGCAGCTTGGCCGAGGGACAGACGGACACCATATATTTT. Protein: CASSLAEGQTDTIYF.